One and the same sample provided the 5 T cell receptor beta chains below, sequenced in a study of blood T cell repertoires in COVID-19. TCRdb's copy holds only in-frame clones and misses some; the assay was immunoSEQ multiplex PCR. The table includes about 200,000 clones, more than 75% detected once. Sequenced sample: peripheral blood. All receptors come from a human donor in a cohort sampled during active COVID-19.

This chain uses TRBV14 with TRBJ1-5; D remains unclear. V lost 0 bases, J lost 5 bases, and 5 bases lay in between. The germline V gene encodes CDR1 SGHDN and CDR2 FVKESK. This CDR3 region has 13 residues. The CDR3 nucleotides read TGTGCCAGCAGCCAAGATCAATATCAGCCCCAGCATTTT. It yields the protein CASSQDQYQPQHF.

The chain joins TRBV4-2 to TRBJ2-2, with D possibly TRBD2 on 6 matching bases. Germline CDR1 is LGHNA and CDR2 is YNFKEQ. The CDR3 length is 16 residues. With 1 base removed from V and 3 bases from J, the gap between germline ends came to 12 bases. The CDR3, as DNA: TGTGCCAGCAGCCAAGGTTGGCGGGGAGACACCGGGGAGCTGTTTTTT. Its protein is CASSQGWRGDTGELFF.

The chain is built from TRBV10-3 and TRBJ2-3; the D gene is possibly TRBD1 (6 bases). CDR1 and CDR2 from the germline V gene are ENHRY and SYGVKD. Trimming stripped 4 bases from V and 2 bases from J, with 10 bases between. This CDR3 region has 14 residues. The CDR3 loop is CAISVDSLTDTQYF. The CDR3 DNA is TGTGCCATCAGTGTGGACAGTCTCACAGATACGCAGTATTTT.

V gene TRBV7-2 combines with J gene TRBJ2-1; 9 nucleotides line up with TRBD2. The V gene's germline CDR1 is SGHTA and CDR2 FQGNSA. The junction had 8 bases not matched to a gene; V was cut back by 3 bases and J by 5 bases. CDR3 size: 16 residues. The CDR3 here is CASSLASGETDNEQFF. The CDR3 region has the DNA TGTGCCAGCAGCTTGGCTAGCGGGGAAACTGACAATGAGCAGTTCTTC.

The chain joins TRBV7-2 to TRBJ2-5; 8 bases align to TRBD1. CDR1 and CDR2 from the germline V gene are SGHTA and FQGNSA. The V segment lost 5 bases and the J segment 2 bases; nucleotides outside the gene matches: 4. This CDR3 comprises 14 residues. The CDR3 protein is CASSPHRGQETQYF. CDR3 DNA sequence: TGTGCCAGCAGCCCCCACAGGGGGCAAGAGACCCAGTACTTC.